There are a few counts of the clone carrying this T cell receptor (beta chain). The sample is drawn from a study of blood T cell repertoires in COVID-19. About the study: COVID-19 samples from acute and convalescent phases originated in the United States, Italy and Spain. In each case, the material was cDNA or gDNA derived from T cells, B-cell-depleted T cells, or PBMCs.

Germline loops: CDR1 GTSNPN, CDR2 SVGIG (reference sequence). V was pared by 2 bases and J by 4 bases, with 8 bases between. This CDR3 is 12 amino acids long. Authors' analysis steps: Amplification from reference gene primers served as the basis for estimated nucleated cell counts. Data came from immunoSEQ multiplex PCR; TCRdb stores just in-frame clones and leaves some out. V, J and clone size were drawn from that table, and D and trimming were deduced from the DNA. Of roughly 190,000 clones in the sample, about 86% were seen once. The TCR comes from a man aged 30-40 years with active or convalescent COVID-19. The chain recombines TRBV30 with TRBJ1-2; possible D gene TRBD1, 6 bases. Sequenced material: peripheral blood. This CDR3 reads CAWSRQVYGYTF. The DNA of the CDR3 is TGTGCCTGGAGTCGACAGGTCTATGGCTACACCTTC. The whole variable domain, remainder taken from reference TRBV30 and TRBJ1-2, is SQTIHQWPATLVQPVGSPLSLECTVEGTSNPNLYWYRQAAGRGLQLLFYSVGIGQISSEVPQNLSASRPQDRQFILSSKKLLLSDSGFYLCAWSRQVYGYTFGSGTRLTVV.